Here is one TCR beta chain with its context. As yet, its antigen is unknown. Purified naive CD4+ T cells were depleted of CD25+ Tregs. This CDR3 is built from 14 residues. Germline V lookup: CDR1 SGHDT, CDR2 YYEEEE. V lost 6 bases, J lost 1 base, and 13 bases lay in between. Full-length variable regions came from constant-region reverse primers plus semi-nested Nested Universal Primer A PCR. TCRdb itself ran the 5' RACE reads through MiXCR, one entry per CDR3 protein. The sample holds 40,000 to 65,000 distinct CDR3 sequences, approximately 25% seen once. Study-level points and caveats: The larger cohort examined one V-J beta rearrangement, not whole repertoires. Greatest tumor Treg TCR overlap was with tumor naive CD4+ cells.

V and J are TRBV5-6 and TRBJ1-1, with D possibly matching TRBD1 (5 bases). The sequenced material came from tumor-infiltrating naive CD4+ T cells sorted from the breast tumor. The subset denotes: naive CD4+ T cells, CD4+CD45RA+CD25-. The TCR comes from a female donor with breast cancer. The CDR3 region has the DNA TGTGCCAGCATCCGGGCAGGGAGGAACACTGAAGCTTTCTTT. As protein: CASIRAGRNTEAFF.